This T cell receptor beta chain derives from a study of PD-1 blockade in classical Hodgkin lymphoma. Study-wide findings and caveats: Before treatment, complete responders showed about the same diversity as newly diagnosed patients. A significant rise in TCR diversity was seen by C4D1 for CD4+ cells but not for CD8+ cells.

About this clone: The antigen remains unidentified.

V lost 0 bases, J lost 8 bases, and 14 bases lay in between. The germline V gene has CDR1 SGHRS and CDR2 YFSETQ. This CDR3 contains 14 residues. Each patient's relapse followed autologous stem cell transplantation, and brentuximab vedotin exposure varied. Complete response, partial response or progressive disease constituted the best response categories observed. Produced via immunoSEQ multiplex PCR; TCRdb's table is partial and in-frame only. The sample consists of under 75,000 clones, 85% to 90% of them appearing once. This material consisted of peripheral blood mononuclear cells (PBMCs), taken before the second cycle of nivolumab. The sequence came from a human donor with classical Hodgkin lymphoma. The chain joins TRBV5-1 to TRBJ1-2, with D possibly matching TRBD1 (5 bases). In nucleotides, the CDR3 is TGCGCCAGCAGCTTGGGCAGGGACGGGATGGGCTACACCTTC. This gives the protein CASSLGRDGMGYTF.